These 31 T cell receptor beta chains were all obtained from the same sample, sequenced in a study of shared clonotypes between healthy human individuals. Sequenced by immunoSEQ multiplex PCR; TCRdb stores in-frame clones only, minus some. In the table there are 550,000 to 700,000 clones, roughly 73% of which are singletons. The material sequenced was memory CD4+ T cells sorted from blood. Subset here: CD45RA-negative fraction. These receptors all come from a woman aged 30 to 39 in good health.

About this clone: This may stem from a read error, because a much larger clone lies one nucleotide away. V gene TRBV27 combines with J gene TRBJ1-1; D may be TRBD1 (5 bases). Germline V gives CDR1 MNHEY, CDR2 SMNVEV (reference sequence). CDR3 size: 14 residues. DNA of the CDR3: TGTGCCAGCAGCCAGGGACGGATGAACACTGAAGTTTTCTTT. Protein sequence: CASSQGRMNTEVFF.

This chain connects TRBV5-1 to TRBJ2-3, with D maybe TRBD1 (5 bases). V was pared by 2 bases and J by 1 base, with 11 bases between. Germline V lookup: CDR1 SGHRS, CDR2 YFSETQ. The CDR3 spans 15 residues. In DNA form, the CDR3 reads TGCGCCAGCAGCTTTATGGGGCAGGGCACAGATACGCAGTATTTT. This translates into CASSFMGQGTDTQYF.

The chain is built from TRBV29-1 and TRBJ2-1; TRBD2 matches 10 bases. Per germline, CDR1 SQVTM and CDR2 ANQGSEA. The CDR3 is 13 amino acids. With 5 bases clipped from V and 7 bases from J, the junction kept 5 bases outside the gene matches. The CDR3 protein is CSVIAGGLNEQFF. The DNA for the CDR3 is TGCAGCGTTATAGCGGGAGGCTTAAATGAGCAGTTCTTC.

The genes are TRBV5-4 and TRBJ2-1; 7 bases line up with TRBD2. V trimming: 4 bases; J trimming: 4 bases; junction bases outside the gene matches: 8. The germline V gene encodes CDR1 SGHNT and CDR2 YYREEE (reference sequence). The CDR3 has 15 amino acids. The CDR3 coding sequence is TGTGCCAGCAGCGCGGGCCTAGCGGATTACAATGAGCAGTTCTTC. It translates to CASSAGLADYNEQFF. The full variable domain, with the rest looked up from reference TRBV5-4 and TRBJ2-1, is ETGVTQSPTHLIKTRGQQVTLRCSSQSGHNTVSWYQQALGQGPQFIFQYYREEENGRGNFPPRFSGLQFPNYSSELNVNALELDDSALYLCASSAGLADYNEQFFGPGTRLTVL.

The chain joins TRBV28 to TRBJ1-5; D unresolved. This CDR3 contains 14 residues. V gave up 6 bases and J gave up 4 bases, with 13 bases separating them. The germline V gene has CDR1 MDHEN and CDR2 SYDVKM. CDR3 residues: CASSRATGNQPQHF. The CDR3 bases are TGTGCCAGCAGCCGGGCGACGGGAAATCAGCCCCAGCATTTT.

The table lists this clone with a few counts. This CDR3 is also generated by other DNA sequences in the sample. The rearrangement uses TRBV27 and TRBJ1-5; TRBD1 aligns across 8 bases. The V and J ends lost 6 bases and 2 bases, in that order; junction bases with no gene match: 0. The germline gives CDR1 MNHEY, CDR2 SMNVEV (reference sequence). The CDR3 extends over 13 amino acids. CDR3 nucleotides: TGTGCCAGCAGGGGACAGGGCAATCAGCCCCAGCATTTT. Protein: CASRGQGNQPQHF.

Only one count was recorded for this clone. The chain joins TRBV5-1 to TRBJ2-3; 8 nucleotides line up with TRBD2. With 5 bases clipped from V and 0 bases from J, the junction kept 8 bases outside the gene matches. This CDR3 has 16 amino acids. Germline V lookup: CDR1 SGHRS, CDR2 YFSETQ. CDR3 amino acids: CASRRLATLSTDTQYF. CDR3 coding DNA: TGCGCCAGCAGGAGACTAGCGACCCTAAGCACAGATACGCAGTATTTT.

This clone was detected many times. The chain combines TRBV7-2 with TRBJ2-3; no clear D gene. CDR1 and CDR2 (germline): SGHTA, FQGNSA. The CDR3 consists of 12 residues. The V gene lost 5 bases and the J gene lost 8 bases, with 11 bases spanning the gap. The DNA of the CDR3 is TGTGCCAGCAGCCCGCCTGCTGCTACGCAGTATTTT. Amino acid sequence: CASSPPAATQYF.

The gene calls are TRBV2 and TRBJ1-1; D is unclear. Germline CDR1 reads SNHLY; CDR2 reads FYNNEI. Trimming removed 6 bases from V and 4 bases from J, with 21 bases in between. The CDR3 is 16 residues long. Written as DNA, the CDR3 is TGTGCCAGCAGGAGCATAGATGCTGGGTCGGGCACTGAAGCTTTCTTT. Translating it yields CASRSIDAGSGTEAFF.

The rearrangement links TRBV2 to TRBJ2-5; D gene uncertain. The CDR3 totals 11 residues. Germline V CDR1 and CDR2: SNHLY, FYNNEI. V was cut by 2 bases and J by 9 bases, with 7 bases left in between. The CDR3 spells CASSEYAAQYF. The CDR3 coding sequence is TGTGCCAGCAGTGAATATGCAGCCCAGTACTTC.

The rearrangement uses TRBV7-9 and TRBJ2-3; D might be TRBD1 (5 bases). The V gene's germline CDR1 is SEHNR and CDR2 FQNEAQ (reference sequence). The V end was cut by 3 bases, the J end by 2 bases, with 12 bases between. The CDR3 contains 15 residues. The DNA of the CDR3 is TGTGCCAGCAGCTTGAGTCAGGGATTCACAGATACGCAGTATTTT. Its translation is CASSLSQGFTDTQYF.

CDR3 in amino acids: CASSYGGGYNQPQHF. The CDR3 DNA is TGTGCCAGCAGTTACGGGGGCGGATACAATCAGCCCCAGCATTTT. V usage is TRBV6-6 and J usage is TRBJ1-5; TRBD1 might be the D (6 bases). This CDR3 spans 15 amino acids. The germline V and J ends were trimmed by 2 bases and 3 bases, with 11 bases remaining between them. Looked up from germline, CDR1 is MNHNY and CDR2 is SVGAGI (reference sequence).

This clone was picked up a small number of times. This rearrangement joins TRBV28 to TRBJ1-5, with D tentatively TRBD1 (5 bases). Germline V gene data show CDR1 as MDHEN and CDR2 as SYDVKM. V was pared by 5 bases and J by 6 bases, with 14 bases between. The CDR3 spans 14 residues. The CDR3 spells CASSIPGYSQPQHF. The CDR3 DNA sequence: TGTGCCAGCAGTATCCCAGGGTATAGTCAGCCCCAGCATTTT. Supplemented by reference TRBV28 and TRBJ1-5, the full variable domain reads DVKVTQSSRYLVKRTGEKVFLECVQDMDHENMFWYRQDPGLGLRLIYFSYDVKMKEKGDIPEGYSVSREKKERFSLILESASTNQTSMYLCASSIPGYSQPQHFGDGTRLSIL.

The CDR3 protein is CASTYRQAYEQYF. The CDR3 DNA reads TGTGCCAGCACGTATCGACAGGCCTACGAGCAGTACTTC. The chain employs TRBV7-2 and TRBJ2-5; the D gene is possibly TRBD1 (6 bases). The J call may be in error: the DNA end matches TRBJ2-7 better. Germline V gene data show CDR1 as SGHTA and CDR2 as FQGNSA. The CDR3 sequence is 13 residues long.

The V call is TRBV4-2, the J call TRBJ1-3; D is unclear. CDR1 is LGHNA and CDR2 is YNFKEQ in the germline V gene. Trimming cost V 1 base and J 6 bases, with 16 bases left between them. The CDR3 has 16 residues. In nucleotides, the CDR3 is TGTGCCAGCAGCCAAGGGCAGCTAGATCCTGTAAACACCATATATTTT. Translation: CASSQGQLDPVNTIYF.

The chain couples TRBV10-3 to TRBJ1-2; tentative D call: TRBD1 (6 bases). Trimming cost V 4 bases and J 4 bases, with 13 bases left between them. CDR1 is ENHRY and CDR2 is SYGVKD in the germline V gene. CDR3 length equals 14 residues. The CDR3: CAISVQGLTYGYTF. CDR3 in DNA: TGTGCCATCAGTGTACAGGGCCTAACCTATGGCTACACCTTC.

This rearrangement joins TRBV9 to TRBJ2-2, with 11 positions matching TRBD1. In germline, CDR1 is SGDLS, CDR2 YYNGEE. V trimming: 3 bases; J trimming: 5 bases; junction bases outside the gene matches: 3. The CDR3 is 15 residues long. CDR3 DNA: TGTGCCAGCAGCGAGGGACAGGGGGGAACCGGGGAGCTGTTTTTT. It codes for CASSEGQGGTGELFF.

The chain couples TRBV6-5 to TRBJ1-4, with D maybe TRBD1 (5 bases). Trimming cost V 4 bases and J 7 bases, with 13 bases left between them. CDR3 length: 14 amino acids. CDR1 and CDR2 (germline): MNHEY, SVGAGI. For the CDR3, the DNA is TGTGCCAGCAGTTTGGGGCAGGGAAGTGAAAAACTGTTTTTT. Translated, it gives CASSLGQGSEKLFF.

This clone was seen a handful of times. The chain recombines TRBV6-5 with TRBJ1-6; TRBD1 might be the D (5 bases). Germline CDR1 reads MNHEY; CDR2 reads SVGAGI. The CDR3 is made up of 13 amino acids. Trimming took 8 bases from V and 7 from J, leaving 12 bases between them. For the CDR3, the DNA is TGTGCCAGCTCGCCCCCAGGGAATTCACCCCTCCACTTT. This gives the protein CASSPPGNSPLHF.

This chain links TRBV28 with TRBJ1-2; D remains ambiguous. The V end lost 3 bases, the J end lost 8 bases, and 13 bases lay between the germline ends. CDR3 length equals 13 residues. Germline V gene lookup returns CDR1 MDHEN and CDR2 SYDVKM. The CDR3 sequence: CASSLAVSGGYTF. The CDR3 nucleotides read TGTGCCAGCAGTTTGGCGGTCTCCGGGGGCTACACCTTC.

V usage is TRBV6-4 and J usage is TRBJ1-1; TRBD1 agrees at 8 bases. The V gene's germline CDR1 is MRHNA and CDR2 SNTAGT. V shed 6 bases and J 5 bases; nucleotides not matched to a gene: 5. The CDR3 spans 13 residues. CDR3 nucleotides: TGTGCCAGCAGGACTACAGGGGGGACTGAAGCTTTCTTT. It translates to CASRTTGGTEAFF.

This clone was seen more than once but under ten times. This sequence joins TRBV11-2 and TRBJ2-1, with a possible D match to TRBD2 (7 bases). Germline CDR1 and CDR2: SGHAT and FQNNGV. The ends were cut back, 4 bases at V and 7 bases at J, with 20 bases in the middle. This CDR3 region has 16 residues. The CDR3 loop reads CASSSPRGGSVNEQFF. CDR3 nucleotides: TGTGCCAGCAGCTCTCCCAGGGGAGGGAGTGTGAATGAGCAGTTCTTC.

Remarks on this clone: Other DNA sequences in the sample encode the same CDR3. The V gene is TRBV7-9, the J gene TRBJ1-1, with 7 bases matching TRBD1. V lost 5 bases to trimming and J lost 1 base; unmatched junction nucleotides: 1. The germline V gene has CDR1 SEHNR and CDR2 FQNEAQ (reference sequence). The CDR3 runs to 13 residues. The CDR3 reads CASSRQGNTEAFF. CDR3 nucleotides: TGTGCCAGCAGCCGACAGGGGAACACTGAAGCTTTCTTT.

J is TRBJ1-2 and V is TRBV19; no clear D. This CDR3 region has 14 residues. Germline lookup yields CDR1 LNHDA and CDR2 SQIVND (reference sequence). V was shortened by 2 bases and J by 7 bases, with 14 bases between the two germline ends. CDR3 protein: CASSILAVRRGYTF. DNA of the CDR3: TGTGCCAGTAGTATATTGGCCGTGCGTCGTGGCTACACCTTC.

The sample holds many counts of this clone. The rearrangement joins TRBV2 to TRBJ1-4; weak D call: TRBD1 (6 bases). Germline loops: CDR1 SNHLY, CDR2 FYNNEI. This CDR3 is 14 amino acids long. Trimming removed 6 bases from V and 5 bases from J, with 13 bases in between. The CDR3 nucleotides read TGTGCCAGCAGACCCGGACAGCGAAATGAAAAACTGTTTTTT. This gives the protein CASRPGQRNEKLFF. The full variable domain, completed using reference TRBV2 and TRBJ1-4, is EPEVTQTPSHQVTQMGQEVILRCVPISNHLYFYWYRQILGQKVEFLVSFYNNEISEKSEIFDDQFSVERPDGSNFTLKIRSTKLEDSAMYFCASRPGQRNEKLFFGSGTQLSVL.

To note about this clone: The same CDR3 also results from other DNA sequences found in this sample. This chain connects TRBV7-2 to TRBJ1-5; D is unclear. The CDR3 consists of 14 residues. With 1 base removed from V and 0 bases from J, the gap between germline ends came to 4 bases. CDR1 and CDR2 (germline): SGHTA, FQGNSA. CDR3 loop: CASSLGTSNQPQHF. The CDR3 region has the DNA TGTGCCAGCAGCTTAGGAACTAGCAATCAGCCCCAGCATTTT.

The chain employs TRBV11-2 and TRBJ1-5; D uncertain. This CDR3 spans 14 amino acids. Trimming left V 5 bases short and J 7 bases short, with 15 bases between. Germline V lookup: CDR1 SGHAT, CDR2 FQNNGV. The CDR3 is CASSLDGVEQPQHF. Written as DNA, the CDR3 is TGTGCCAGCAGCCTGGACGGGGTAGAACAGCCCCAGCATTTT.

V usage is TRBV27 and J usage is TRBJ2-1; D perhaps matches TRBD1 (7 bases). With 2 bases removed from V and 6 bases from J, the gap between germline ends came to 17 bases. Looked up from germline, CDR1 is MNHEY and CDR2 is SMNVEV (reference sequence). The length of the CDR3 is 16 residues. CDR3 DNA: TGTGCCAGCAGTTTACGAGGGCAGGGGGGAGGCAATGAGCAGTTCTTC. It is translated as CASSLRGQGGGNEQFF.

CDR3: CASSLVFRIGSYNEQFF. The CDR3 nucleotides are TGTGCCAGCAGCTTGGTTTTTAGAATCGGCTCCTACAATGAGCAGTTCTTC. V gene TRBV5-6 combines with J gene TRBJ2-1; D remains unclear. This CDR3 has 17 amino acids. V shed 0 bases and J shed 0 bases, with 13 bases lying between them. Germline V gene data show CDR1 as SGHDT and CDR2 as YYEEEE.

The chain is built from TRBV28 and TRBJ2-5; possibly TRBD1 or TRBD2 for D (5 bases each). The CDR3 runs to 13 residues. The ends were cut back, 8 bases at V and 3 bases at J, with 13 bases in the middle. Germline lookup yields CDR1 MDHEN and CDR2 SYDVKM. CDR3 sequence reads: CASGDHNKETQYF. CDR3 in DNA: TGTGCCAGCGGGGACCACAATAAAGAGACCCAGTACTTC. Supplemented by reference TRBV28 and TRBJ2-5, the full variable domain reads DVKVTQSSRYLVKRTGEKVFLECVQDMDHENMFWYRQDPGLGLRLIYFSYDVKMKEKGDIPEGYSVSREKKERFSLILESASTNQTSMYLCASGDHNKETQYFGPGTRLLVL.

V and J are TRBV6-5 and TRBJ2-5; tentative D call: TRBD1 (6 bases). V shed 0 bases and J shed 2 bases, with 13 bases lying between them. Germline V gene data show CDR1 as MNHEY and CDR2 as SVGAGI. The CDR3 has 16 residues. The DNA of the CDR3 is TGTGCCAGCAGTTACTCGAGGGGGACGGGACAAGAGACCCAGTACTTC. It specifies CASSYSRGTGQETQYF.